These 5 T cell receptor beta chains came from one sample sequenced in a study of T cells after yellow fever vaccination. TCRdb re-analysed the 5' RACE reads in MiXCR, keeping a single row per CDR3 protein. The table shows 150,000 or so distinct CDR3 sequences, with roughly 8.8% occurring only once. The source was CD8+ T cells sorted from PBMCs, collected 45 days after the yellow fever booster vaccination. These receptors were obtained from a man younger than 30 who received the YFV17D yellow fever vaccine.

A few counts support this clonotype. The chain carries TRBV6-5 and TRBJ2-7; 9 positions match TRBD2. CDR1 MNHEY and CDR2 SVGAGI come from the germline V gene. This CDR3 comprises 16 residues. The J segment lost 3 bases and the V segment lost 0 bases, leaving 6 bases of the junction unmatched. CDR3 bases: TGTGCCAGCAGTTACTCCGGCCTGACTAGCGGCTACGAGCAGTACTTC. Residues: CASSYSGLTSGYEQYF.

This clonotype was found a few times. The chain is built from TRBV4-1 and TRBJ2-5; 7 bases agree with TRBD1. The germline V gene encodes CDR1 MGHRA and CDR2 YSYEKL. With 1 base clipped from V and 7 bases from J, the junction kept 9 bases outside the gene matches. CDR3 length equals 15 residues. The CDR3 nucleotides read TGCGCCAGCAGCCAAGGACAGGGATTCGTTGGGACCCAGTACTTC. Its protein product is CASSQGQGFVGTQYF.

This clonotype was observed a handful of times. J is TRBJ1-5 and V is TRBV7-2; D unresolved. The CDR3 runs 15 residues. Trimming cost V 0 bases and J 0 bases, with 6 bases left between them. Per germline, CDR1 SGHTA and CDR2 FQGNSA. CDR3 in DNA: TGTGCCAGCAGCTTAGCGGGGTTTAGCAATCAGCCCCAGCATTTT. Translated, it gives CASSLAGFSNQPQHF.

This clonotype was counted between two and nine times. The CDR3 loop is CSAREVQVYEQYV. The CDR3 bases are TGCAGTGCTAGAGAGGTCCAGGTCTACGAGCAGTACGTC. V and J are TRBV20-1 and TRBJ2-7; D is uncertain. Germline CDR1 is DFQATT and CDR2 is SNEGSKA (reference sequence). The CDR3 runs 13 residues. Trimming cost V 0 bases and J 3 bases, with 9 bases left between them.

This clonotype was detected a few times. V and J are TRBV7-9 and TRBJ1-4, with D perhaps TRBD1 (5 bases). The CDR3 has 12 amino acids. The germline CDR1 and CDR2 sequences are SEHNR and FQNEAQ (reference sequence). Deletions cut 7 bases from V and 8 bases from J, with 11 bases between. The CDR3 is CASTAGGEKLFF. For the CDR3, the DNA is TGTGCCAGCACCGCCGGGGGGGAAAAACTGTTTTTT.